The 22 T cell receptor beta chains below all came from one sample that was sequenced in a study of molecular identifiers for immune sequencing clone quantification. TCRdb reanalysed the PCR reads using MiXCR and keeps one entry per CDR3 protein. The sample contains more than 10,000 distinct CDR3 sequences, around 18% of which appear only once. Sequenced input: naive CD8+ T cells from blood, with Jurkat cell RNA spiked in. Subset given: FACS-sorted CD8+CD4-CCR7+CD45RA+ naive T cells. The receptors derive from a human donor in good health. Some libraries in this study had Jurkat cell RNA spiked in.

V gene TRBV9 combines with J gene TRBJ2-1, with 8 bases identical to TRBD2. This CDR3 comprises 14 residues. Germline trimming cut 2 bases from V and 9 bases from J; bases unmatched to any gene: 7. Germline V gene sequence: CDR1 SGDLS, CDR2 YYNGEE. CDR3 sequence reads: CASSVLLAGSEQFF. The CDR3 coding sequence is TGTGCCAGCAGCGTTCTATTAGCGGGATCTGAGCAGTTCTTC.

By its share, this clonotype is medium-sized. J is TRBJ1-5 and V is TRBV28; 8 bases line up with TRBD1. V lost 1 base, J lost 2 bases, and 1 base stayed unmatched. The CDR3 extends over 15 amino acids. The V gene's germline CDR1 is MDHEN and CDR2 SYDVKM. The CDR3 nucleotides read TGTGCCAGCAGTTTATCACAGGGGGGCAATCAGCCCCAGCATTTT. It yields the protein CASSLSQGGNQPQHF.

The table lists this clonotype with many counts. This chain links TRBV5-6 with TRBJ2-7; D is undetermined. Trimming took 0 bases from V and 4 from J, leaving 8 bases between them. This CDR3 region has 13 residues. Germline values: CDR1 SGHDT, CDR2 YYEEEE. In DNA form, the CDR3 reads TGTGCCAGCAGCTTGGTATCCTCGTACGAGCAGTACTTC. Its protein product is CASSLVSSYEQYF. The complete variable domain, with remaining parts taken from reference TRBV5-6 and TRBJ2-7, reads DAGVTQSPTHLIKTRGQQVTLRCSPKSGHDTVSWYQQALGQGPQFIFQYYEEEERQRGNFPDRFSGHQFPNYSSELNVNALLLGDSALYLCASSLVSSYEQYFGPGTRLTVT.

This clonotype has ten or more counts. The chain employs TRBV27 and TRBJ2-5; either TRBD1 or TRBD2 may supply D (5 bases each). Deletions cut 6 bases from V and 5 bases from J, with 16 bases between. Germline values: CDR1 MNHEY, CDR2 SMNVEV (reference sequence). The CDR3 length is 14 residues. CDR3 residues: CASSSQGVLETQYF. DNA for the CDR3: TGTGCCAGCAGCTCCCAGGGAGTCCTCGAGACCCAGTACTTC.

Note on this clonotype: This may be a read error: a much more frequent sequence differs by one nucleotide. The genes are TRBV6-5 and TRBJ1-1; D perhaps matches TRBD1 (6 bases). V lost 0 bases and J lost 7, with 9 bases in between. Germline CDR1 and CDR2: MNHEY and SVGAGI. The CDR3 consists of 13 residues. CDR3 amino acids: CASSYSSGDEAFF. CDR3 DNA: TGTGCCAGCAGTTACTCGTCAGGGGATGAAGCTTTCTTT.

This clonotype was counted ten times or more. This chain connects TRBV27 to TRBJ2-3; 14 bases fit TRBD2. The CDR3 covers 15 residues. With 5 bases clipped from V and 6 bases from J, the junction kept 4 bases outside the gene matches. The germline V gene encodes CDR1 MNHEY and CDR2 SMNVEV (reference sequence). Written as DNA, the CDR3 is TGTGCCAGCAGTCGACTAGCGGGAGGGCCGGATACGCAGTATTTT. This sequence encodes CASSRLAGGPDTQYF.

This clonotype was recorded a few times. The chain carries TRBV10-3 and TRBJ2-3, with 9 nucleotides matching TRBD1. CDR3 length: 17 amino acids. J lost 3 bases, V lost 6 bases, and 13 bases had no gene match. Germline-derived CDR1 and CDR2 are ENHRY and SYGVKD. In DNA, the CDR3 is TGTGCCATCAGCCGACGCGACAGGGGGACTGGTACAGATACGCAGTATTTT. Amino acids: CAISRRDRGTGTDTQYF.

This clonotype was seen at least ten times. The rearrangement uses TRBV5-4 and TRBJ2-2; D may be TRBD1 or TRBD2 (5 bases each). Trimming pared 2 bases from V and 0 bases from J, leaving 11 bases between. Germline V gene data show CDR1 as SGHNT and CDR2 as YYREEE (reference sequence). This CDR3 spans 16 amino acids. The CDR3 protein is CASSFRRTPNTGELFF. The CDR3 DNA is TGTGCCAGCAGCTTTAGGAGGACACCGAACACCGGGGAGCTGTTTTTT.

This clonotype was detected once. A single base separates this from a much larger clone, so it may be a read error. The J gene is TRBJ2-1, the V gene TRBV25-1, with 9 bases aligning to TRBD2. The CDR3 is made up of 14 amino acids. The V gene end was trimmed by 4 bases and the J gene end by 9 bases; junction bases not matched to a gene: 7. The V gene's germline CDR1 is MGHDK and CDR2 SYGVNS. The CDR3 protein is CASSGASGTLEQFF. In DNA, the CDR3 is TGTGCCAGCAGTGGGGCTAGCGGGACTCTTGAGCAGTTCTTC.

This clonotype is categorized as medium-sized. V and J are TRBV6-5 and TRBJ2-3; 9 bases match TRBD1. The CDR3 sequence is 18 residues long. V trimming: 8 bases; J trimming: 0 bases; junction bases outside the gene matches: 15. CDR1 is MNHEY and CDR2 is SVGAGI in the germline V gene. CDR3 bases: TGTGCCAGCGGAGCCATACTAATACAGGGGGCAAGCACAGATACGCAGTATTTT. It encodes CASGAILIQGASTDTQYF.

Remarks on this clonotype: Since a much larger clone is just one base distant, this may be a read error. The gene calls are TRBV6-6 and TRBJ2-7; D is undetermined. The germline V gene has CDR1 MNHNY and CDR2 SVGAGI (reference sequence). The CDR3 loop spans 11 amino acids. V lost 5 bases and J 4 bases, leaving 6 bases between the germline ends. The CDR3, as DNA: TGTGCCAGCAGTCGGAAGTACGAGCAGTACTTC. Protein: CASSRKYEQYF.

This clonotype was found many times. In nucleotides, the CDR3 is TGTGCCAGCAGCAATTGGGGGGCCCAAGAAGAGACCCAGTACTTC. Protein: CASSNWGAQEETQYF. The chain has TRBV7-9 and TRBJ2-5; the D call may be TRBD1 or TRBD2 (6 bases each). This CDR3 has 15 residues. Trimming pared 5 bases from V and 3 bases from J, leaving 16 bases between. Per germline, CDR1 SEHNR and CDR2 FQNEAQ (reference sequence).

This clonotype was seen at least ten times. CDR3: CASSMRGISQPQHF. The CDR3 DNA follows: TGTGCCAGTAGTATGCGGGGGATCAGTCAGCCCCAGCATTTT. The V call is TRBV19, the J call TRBJ1-5; D possibly corresponds to TRBD1 (5 bases). V lost 3 bases and J 6 bases, leaving 12 bases between the germline ends. CDR3 size: 14 residues. CDR1 LNHDA and CDR2 SQIVND come from the germline V gene (reference sequence).

The genes are TRBV4-2 and TRBJ2-7; D uncertain. V gave up 0 bases and J gave up 0 bases, with 12 bases separating them. CDR1 and CDR2 from the germline V gene are LGHNA and YNFKEQ. The CDR3 extends over 16 amino acids. The CDR3 sequence: CASSQEYLPSSYEQYF. CDR3 in DNA: TGTGCCAGCAGCCAAGAATATTTGCCAAGCTCCTACGAGCAGTACTTC.

Comment on this clonotype: The CDR3 end shows no conserved phenylalanine or tryptophan, and so a read error is likely. The chain recombines TRBV5-1 with TRBJ2-7; D remains unclear. CDR3 length: 15 residues. V dropped 2 bases and J dropped 3 bases, with 15 bases sitting between them. Germline assignment: CDR1 SGHRS and CDR2 YFSETQ. In nucleotides, the CDR3 is TGCGCCAGCAGCTTAAAGCTAGAAGGATTCTACGAGCAGTACCTC. Translation gives CASSLKLEGFYEQYL.

In this sample, this clonotype turned up a few times. This may arise from a read error, as a much more abundant clone is one base away. V is TRBV13 and J is TRBJ2-2, with TRBD2 identical over 13 bases. The germline V gene has CDR1 PRHDT and CDR2 FYEKMQ (reference sequence). The length of the CDR3 is 18 residues. CDR3 nucleotide sequence: TGTGCCAGCAGCACCGGACTAGCGGGAGATCAGTACACCGGGGAGCTGCTTTTT. It encodes CASSTGLAGDQYTGELLF.

There are many counts of this clonotype. The chain joins TRBV7-8 to TRBJ2-7; either TRBD1 or TRBD2 may fit D (5 bases each). The V and J ends lost 3 bases and 5 bases respectively, with 20 bases between them. The CDR3 runs 16 residues. Germline values: CDR1 SGHVS, CDR2 FQNEAQ. The CDR3 sequence: CASSFPGVGDRDEQYF. The DNA for the CDR3 is TGTGCCAGCAGCTTCCCCGGAGTGGGGGATCGGGACGAGCAGTACTTC.

This clonotype is termed medium-sized. This chain joins TRBV7-9 and TRBJ2-3, with a possible D match to TRBD1 (5 bases). The germline V gene has CDR1 SEHNR and CDR2 FQNEAQ (reference sequence). CDR3 length: 12 amino acids. Trimming removed 5 bases from V and 5 bases from J, with 8 bases in between. CDR3 nucleotides: TGTGCCAGCAGCCAGGGTTTAGATACGCAGTATTTT. It translates to CASSQGLDTQYF.

As for this clonotype: The conserved phenylalanine or tryptophan normally closing the CDR3 is absent here, so this likely arose from a read error. CDR3 loop: CASSETGDQETQYL. The DNA for the CDR3 is TGTGCCAGCAGCGAGACAGGTGACCAAGAGACCCAGTACCTC. The chain carries TRBV7-8 and TRBJ2-5; TRBD1 is a possible D gene (6 bases). CDR1 and CDR2 from the germline V gene are SGHVS and FQNEAQ. This CDR3 has 14 residues. V lost 5 bases, J lost 0 bases, and 10 bases lay in between.

For this clonotype: A much larger clone is a single base away; this may be a read error. The chain recombines TRBV12-5 with TRBJ2-3; D is perhaps TRBD1 (6 bases). The CDR3 has 15 amino acids. CDR1 and CDR2 (germline): LGHNT, FRNRAP. Deletions cut 8 bases from V and 0 bases from J, with 15 bases between. The CDR3 DNA is TGTGCTAGTAGACATAACAGGGATAGCACAGATACGCAGTATTTT. It specifies CASRHNRDSTDTQYF.

This clonotype rates as medium-sized. The chain has TRBV7-2 and TRBJ2-3, with TRBD2 identical over 8 bases. Losses at the gene ends were 5 bases for V and 4 bases for J; bases not matched to a gene: 11. There are 16 residues in the CDR3. Per the germline V gene, CDR1 is SGHTA and CDR2 is FQGNSA. The CDR3 loop is CASSLPSGLVADTQYF. The CDR3 nucleotides are TGTGCCAGCAGCCTCCCGTCGGGACTAGTAGCAGATACGCAGTATTTT.

This clonotype was picked up many times. The V and J genes are TRBV5-5 and TRBJ1-5, with 9 positions matching TRBD1. Germline values: CDR1 SGHKS, CDR2 YYEKEE (reference sequence). V trimming: 5 bases; J trimming: 0 bases; junction bases outside the gene matches: 6. The CDR3 runs to 16 residues. The DNA for the CDR3 is TGTGCCAGCAGGTCGACAGGGGGGAATAGCAATCAGCCCCAGCATTTT. Translation: CASRSTGGNSNQPQHF. Together with reference TRBV5-5 and TRBJ1-5, the CDR3 gives the full variable domain: DAGVTQSPTHLIKTRGQQVTLRCSPISGHKSVSWYQQVLGQGPQFIFQYYEKEERGRGNFPDRFSARQFPNYSSELNVNALLLGDSALYLCASRSTGGNSNQPQHFGDGTRLSIL.